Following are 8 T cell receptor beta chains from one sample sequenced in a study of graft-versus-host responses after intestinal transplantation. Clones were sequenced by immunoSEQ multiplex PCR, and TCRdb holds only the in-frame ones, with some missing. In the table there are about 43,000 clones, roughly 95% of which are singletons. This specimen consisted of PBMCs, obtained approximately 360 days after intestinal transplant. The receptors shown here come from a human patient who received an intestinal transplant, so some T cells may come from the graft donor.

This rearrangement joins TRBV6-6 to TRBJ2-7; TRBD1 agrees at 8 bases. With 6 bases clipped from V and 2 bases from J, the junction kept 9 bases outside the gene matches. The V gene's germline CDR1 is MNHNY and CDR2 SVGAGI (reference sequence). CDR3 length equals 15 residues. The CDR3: CASSFPGQATYEQYF. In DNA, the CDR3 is TGTGCCAGCAGCTTTCCGGGACAGGCTACCTACGAGCAGTACTTC.

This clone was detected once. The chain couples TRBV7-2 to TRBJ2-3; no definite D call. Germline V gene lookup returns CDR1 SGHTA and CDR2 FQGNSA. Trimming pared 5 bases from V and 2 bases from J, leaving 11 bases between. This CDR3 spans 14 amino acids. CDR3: CASSPRVNTDTQYF. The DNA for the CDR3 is TGTGCCAGCAGCCCTCGGGTAAACACAGATACGCAGTATTTT.

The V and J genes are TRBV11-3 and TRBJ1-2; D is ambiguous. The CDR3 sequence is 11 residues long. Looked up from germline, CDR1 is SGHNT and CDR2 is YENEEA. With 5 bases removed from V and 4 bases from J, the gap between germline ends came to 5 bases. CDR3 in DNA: TGTGCCAGCAGCCGAGCCTATGGCTACACCTTC. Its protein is CASSRAYGYTF.

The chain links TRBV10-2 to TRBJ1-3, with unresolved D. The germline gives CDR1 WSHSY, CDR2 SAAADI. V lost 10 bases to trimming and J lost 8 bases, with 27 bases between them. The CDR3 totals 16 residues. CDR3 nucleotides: TGCGCCAAGACACGGGAGACGGCTCTTGTTGCGGACACCATATATTTT. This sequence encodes CAKTRETALVADTIYF.

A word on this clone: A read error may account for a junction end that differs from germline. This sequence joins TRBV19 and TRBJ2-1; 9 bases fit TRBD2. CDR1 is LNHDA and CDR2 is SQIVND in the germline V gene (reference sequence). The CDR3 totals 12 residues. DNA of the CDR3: TGTGCCAGTAGTATTATAGCGGGAGACTCGGTCTTC. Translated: CASSIIAGDSVF.

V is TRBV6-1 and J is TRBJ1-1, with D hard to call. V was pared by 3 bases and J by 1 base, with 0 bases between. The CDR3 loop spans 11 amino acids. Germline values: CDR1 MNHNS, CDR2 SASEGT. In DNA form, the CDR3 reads TGTGCCAGCAGTGAGAACACTGAAGCTTTCTTT. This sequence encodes CASSENTEAFF.

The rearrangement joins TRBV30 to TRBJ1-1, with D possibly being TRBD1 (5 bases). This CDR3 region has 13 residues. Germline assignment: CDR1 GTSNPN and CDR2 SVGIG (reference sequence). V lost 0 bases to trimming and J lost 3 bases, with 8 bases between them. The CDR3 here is CAWSVIGDTEAFF. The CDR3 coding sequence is TGTGCCTGGAGTGTAATAGGGGACACTGAAGCTTTCTTT. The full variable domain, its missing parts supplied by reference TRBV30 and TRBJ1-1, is SQTIHQWPATLVQPVGSPLSLECTVEGTSNPNLYWYRQAAGRGLQLLFYSVGIGQISSEVPQNLSASRPQDRQFILSSKKLLLSDSGFYLCAWSVIGDTEAFFGQGTRLTVV.

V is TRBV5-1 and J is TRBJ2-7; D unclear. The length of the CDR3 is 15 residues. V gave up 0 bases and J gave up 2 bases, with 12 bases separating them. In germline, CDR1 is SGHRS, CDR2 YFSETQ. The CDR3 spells CASSLDGIQTYEQYF. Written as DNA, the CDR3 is TGCGCCAGCAGCTTGGACGGAATACAAACCTACGAGCAGTACTTC.